Described below is a single T cell receptor (beta chain) sequence and its context. What this receptor recognizes is not known. No much larger clone is present one base from it, and per-base qualities are unavailable. This sample is drawn from a study of human T cells and chemical hapten exposure (dated by TCRdb to the early 2020s). Background for the entire study: For sensitization, 2% DPC in acetone was applied to a 2 cm by 2 cm area of upper inner arm skin. Weekly therapeutic DPC doses were additionally applied to the scalp of patients throughout the approximately 23-week study period. Patch testing on the upper back used Finn chambers containing 0.01% DPC, with scoring done after 6 days according to International Contact Dermatitis Research Group standards. Most of the patients in the cohort were female, and the cohort covered alopecia areata with under or over 50% scalp involvement, alopecia totalis and alopecia universalis. Libraries were pooled for sequencing, and per-sample TCR yields varied mainly because of small differences in library volumes within the pool. In alopecia patients, the study followed how the peripheral blood TCR repertoire changed in vivo over primary and secondary sensitization to diphenylcyclopropenone (DPC), a hapten. Patient blood was sampled pre-sensitization (week 0) and at 2, 6 and about 24 weeks after DPC sensitization. For TCR sequencing, blood came from 25 to 35 alopecia patients at anywhere from one to four time points (pre-sensitization, 2, 6 and 24 weeks). General conclusions and limits of the study: Significantly more large CDR3 similarity clusters were formed by expanded TCRs than by pre-sensitization or healthy control sets, consistent with antigen-driven responses. Repeated subsampling changed both the strength of the expansion versus patch-test correlation and the threshold at which the correlation became significant. Patch test score was positively correlated with the number of PT1 expanded TCRs, with significance at thresholds 8, 16 and 32 but not at 4. DPC sensitization did not change how many TCRs were above 1 in 1000 frequency, and no evidence was found of alterations in global repertoire structure. Because all patients had alopecia, a presumed autoimmune disease, the immune response of the patients might differ from that of healthy individuals.

Trimming takes 3 bases from V and 7 bases from J, and the germline ends sit 15 bases apart. Spanning cysteine to phenylalanine, the CDR3 consists of 14 amino acids. Kept here is only the CDR3 DNA, which spans 42 bases and is read in frame from base 1. CDR1 and CDR2 (SGHTA, FQGNSA) derive from the germline V gene. The time point label for this specimen denotes: patch test 2, 6 weeks after DPC sensitization. Sample treatment or condition, as interpreted from the label and publication: therapeutic diphenylcyclopropenone sensitization with weekly scalp DPC. At each patch-test visit, blood was drawn before the patch test was applied. To be eligible, patients had to be aged 18 to 70, diagnosed with alopecia and judged suitable for DPC therapy, while pregnant patients were excluded. Total RNA was extracted from unfractionated whole blood collected in Tempus Blood RNA tubes. Receptor amplification or capture employed RACE. The instrument given in TCRdb is NextSeq 500. Library preparation attached unique molecular identifiers to individual cDNA molecules for quantitative, reproducible TCR counting. Each blood RNA sample was used to sequence both TCR alpha and TCR beta chains. The authors' pipeline ran thus. The median number of TCRs per sample was roughly 94,000, ranging from about 23,224 to 750,000. The Decombinator software suite was used to annotate V, J and CDR3 in the TCR reads. For the PS versus PT1 abundance plots, all samples were subsampled to the same number of TCRs (28,000). TCRs were defined as expanded if absent before sensitization and observed at least eight times at the 2-week time point. In TCRdb, the public reads were trimmed at Q25 with fastp and aligned with MiXCR, with productive beta chains retained. Identical CDR3 proteins give one entry, which carries the most common genes and DNA. These V and J calls originate from TCRdb's pipeline instead of the authors' own analysis. The sample table contains approximately 84,000 distinct CDR3 sequences; only one count was recorded for under 14% of them. Roughly 1.5% of the sample comes from the top ten.

This receptor was identified in a young man with alopecia areata. Some clones in this sample may be carry-over from other donors' samples. The sequence joins TRBV7-2 to TRBJ2-5; D gene: possibly TRBD1, on 5 matching bases. The sample here was whole blood, taken in connection with sensitization to the hapten diphenylcyclopropenone (DPC). The CDR3 amino acid sequence is: CASSFNTLRGTQYF. The sequenced DNA is TGTGCCAGCAGCTTTAATACGTTAAGGGGGACCCAGTACTTC.